This is a list of T cell receptor beta chains from one sample in a study of T-cell reconstitution after alpha-beta-depleted transplantation in children. In TCRdb, the PCR reads were re-called with MiXCR into one record per CDR3 protein. This repertoire shows around 530,000 distinct CDR3 sequences, around a third found once; its top ten account for under 3%. The sample here was PBMCs from the stem cell graft donor, taken from the stem cell graft. These receptors all come from a human donor who donated a stem cell graft to a child with aplastic anemia. Both conserved end residues are part of each CDR3. A D gene is named only where the DNA matches it firmly. Only some rows state a clone size, as once, few, many or a class for expanded clones.

>TRBJ1-6|.|TRBV7-2|TRBD1
CASSLGQGLGAPLHF
TGTGCCAGCAGCTTAGGACAGGGCTTGGGGGCACCCCTCCACTTT
>TRBJ2-7|few|TRBV29-1|.
CSVEDPEEPFYEQYF
TGCAGCGTTGAAGATCCGGAAGAGCCGTTCTACGAGCAGTACTTC
>TRBJ2-3|.|TRBV6-2/TRBV6-3|TRBD1
CASRNRGATDTQYF
TGTGCCAGCAGGAACAGGGGAGCGACAGATACGCAGTATTTT
>TRBJ2-1|.|TRBV5-1|TRBD2
CASSLAQLAGNEQFF
TGCGCCAGCAGCTTGGCCCAGCTAGCGGGCAATGAGCAGTTCTTC
>TRBJ2-2|.|TRBV5-1|TRBD1
CASSLAPGGNAGELFF
TGCGCCAGCAGCTTGGCCCCAGGGGGCAACGCCGGGGAGCTGTTTTTT
>TRBJ1-1|.|TRBV5-1|.
CASSLDAGFEAFF
TGCGCCAGCAGCTTGGACGCTGGTTTCGAGGCTTTCTTT
>TRBJ2-7|.|TRBV30|.
CAWSLSHEQYF
TGTGCCTGGAGCCTCTCCCACGAGCAGTACTTC
>TRBJ2-1|few|TRBV29-1|.
CSVLTLFHNEQFF
TGCAGCGTTCTCACTCTCTTCCACAATGAGCAGTTCTTC
>TRBJ2-3|few|TRBV28|.
CASSPDSQAQYF
TGTGCCAGCAGTCCGGACTCCCAGGCGCAGTATTTT
>TRBJ2-7|.|TRBV7-9|.
CASSLLPGQKGEQYF
TGTGCCAGCAGCTTATTGCCAGGGCAGAAAGGCGAGCAGTACTTC